This T cell receptor beta chain was obtained from a study of T cell responses to AZD1222 COVID-19 vaccine. Study results and limitations: Among those given AZD1222, only six were seropositive at baseline.

Second-dose recipients at about 4 or about 12 weeks were treated as one pooled group. The J segment lost 10 bases and the V segment lost 5 bases, leaving 10 bases of the junction unmatched. The CDR3 runs 15 residues. The V gene's germline CDR1 is SNHLY and CDR2 FYNNEI. In the case of this clone: The antigen is unknown.

This table comes from immunoSEQ multiplex PCR, and its TCRdb copy is limited to in-frame clones, with some not included. The repertoire includes 150,000 to 200,000 clones, roughly 92% of them detected once, and less than 1.5% sits in the top ten. The specimen comprised peripheral blood, sampled 28 days after the second AZD1222 dose. This rearrangement joins TRBV2 to TRBJ1-6; TRBD1 matches at 8 bases. This TCR derives from an adult who received the AZD1222 COVID-19 vaccine. This chain's CDR3 is CASSYGQGVDSPLHF. For the CDR3, the DNA is TGTGCCAGCAGTTATGGACAGGGCGTGGACTCACCCCTCCACTTT.